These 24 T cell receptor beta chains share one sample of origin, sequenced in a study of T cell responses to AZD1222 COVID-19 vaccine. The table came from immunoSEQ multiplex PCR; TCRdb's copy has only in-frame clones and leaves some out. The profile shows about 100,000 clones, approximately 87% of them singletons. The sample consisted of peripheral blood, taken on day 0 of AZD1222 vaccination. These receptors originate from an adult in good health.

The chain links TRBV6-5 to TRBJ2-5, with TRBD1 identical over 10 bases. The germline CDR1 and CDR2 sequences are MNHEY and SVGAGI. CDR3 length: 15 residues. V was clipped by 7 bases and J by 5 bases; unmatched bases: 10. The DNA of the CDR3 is TGTGCCAGCAACCTCCGGGACAGGGGACACGAGACCCAGTACTTC. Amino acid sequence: CASNLRDRGHETQYF.

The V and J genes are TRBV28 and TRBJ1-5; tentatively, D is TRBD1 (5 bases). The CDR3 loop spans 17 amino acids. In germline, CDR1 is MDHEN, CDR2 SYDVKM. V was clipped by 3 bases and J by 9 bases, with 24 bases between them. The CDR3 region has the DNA TGTGCCAGCAGTTTGCGTGGGTATAGGGACCGTGGGGGGCCCCAGCATTTT. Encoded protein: CASSLRGYRDRGGPQHF.

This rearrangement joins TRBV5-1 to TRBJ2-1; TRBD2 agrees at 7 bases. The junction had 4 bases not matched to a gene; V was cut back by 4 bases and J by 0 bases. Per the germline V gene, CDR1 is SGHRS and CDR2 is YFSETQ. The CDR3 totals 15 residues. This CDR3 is CASSAAGRSYNEQFF. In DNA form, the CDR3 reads TGCGCCAGCAGCGCAGCGGGACGCTCCTACAATGAGCAGTTCTTC.

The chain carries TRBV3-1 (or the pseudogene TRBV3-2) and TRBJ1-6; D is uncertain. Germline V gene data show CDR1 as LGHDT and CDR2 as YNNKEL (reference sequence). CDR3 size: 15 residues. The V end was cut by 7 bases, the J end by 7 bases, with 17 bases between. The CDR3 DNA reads TGTGCCAGCACCCCGCTAGCGGCACCCAATTCACCCCTCCACTTT. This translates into CASTPLAAPNSPLHF.

The CDR3 spells CASSLRFYNEQFF. The CDR3 DNA sequence: TGTGCCAGCAGCTTGAGGTTCTACAATGAGCAGTTCTTC. The chain carries TRBV5-8 and TRBJ2-1; D is uncertain. This CDR3 is 13 amino acids long. Deletions cut 1 base from V and 3 bases from J, with 5 bases between. CDR1 and CDR2 from the germline V gene are SGHTS and YDEGEE.

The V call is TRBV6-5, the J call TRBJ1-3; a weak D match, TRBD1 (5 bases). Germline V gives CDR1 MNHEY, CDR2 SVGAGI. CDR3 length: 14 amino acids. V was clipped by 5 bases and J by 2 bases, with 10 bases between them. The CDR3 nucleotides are TGTGCCAGCAGTAGTGGGGGGGCTGGAAACACCATATATTTT. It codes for CASSSGGAGNTIYF.

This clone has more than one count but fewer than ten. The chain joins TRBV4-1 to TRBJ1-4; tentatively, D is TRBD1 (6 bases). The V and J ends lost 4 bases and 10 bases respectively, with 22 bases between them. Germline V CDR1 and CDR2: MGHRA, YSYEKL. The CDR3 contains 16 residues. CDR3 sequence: CASSLVEVRGIGKLFF. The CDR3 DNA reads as TGCGCCAGCAGCCTAGTAGAGGTCAGGGGTATAGGAAAACTGTTTTTT.

This chain's CDR3 is CASRGSGGADIGELFF. CDR3 DNA sequence: TGTGCCAGCAGAGGTAGCGGGGGGGCGGATATCGGGGAGCTGTTTTTT. The rearrangement joins TRBV5-4 to TRBJ2-2; TRBD2 matches 11 bases. This CDR3 spans 16 amino acids. The trim removed 5 bases at V and 7 bases at J, leaving 10 bases unmatched. CDR1 and CDR2 (germline): SGHNT, YYREEE (reference sequence).

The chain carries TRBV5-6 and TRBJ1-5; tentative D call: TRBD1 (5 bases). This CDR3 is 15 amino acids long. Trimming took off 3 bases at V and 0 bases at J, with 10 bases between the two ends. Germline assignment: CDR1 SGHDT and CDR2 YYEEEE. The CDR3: CASSWGGVSNQPQHF. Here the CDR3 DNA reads TGTGCCAGCAGCTGGGGAGGGGTTAGCAATCAGCCCCAGCATTTT.

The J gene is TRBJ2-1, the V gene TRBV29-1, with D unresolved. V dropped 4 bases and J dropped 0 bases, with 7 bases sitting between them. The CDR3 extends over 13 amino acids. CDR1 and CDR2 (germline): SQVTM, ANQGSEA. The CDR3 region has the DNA TGCAGCGTTGTACCCGTCTCCTACAATGAGCAGTTCTTC. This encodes CSVVPVSYNEQFF.

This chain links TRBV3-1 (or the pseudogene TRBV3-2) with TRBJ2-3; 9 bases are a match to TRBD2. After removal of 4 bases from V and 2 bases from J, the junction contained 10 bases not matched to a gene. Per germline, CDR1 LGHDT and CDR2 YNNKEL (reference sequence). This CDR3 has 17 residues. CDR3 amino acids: CASSRPHLAGSTDTQYF. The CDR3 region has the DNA TGTGCCAGCAGCCGGCCCCATCTAGCGGGGTCCACAGATACGCAGTATTTT.

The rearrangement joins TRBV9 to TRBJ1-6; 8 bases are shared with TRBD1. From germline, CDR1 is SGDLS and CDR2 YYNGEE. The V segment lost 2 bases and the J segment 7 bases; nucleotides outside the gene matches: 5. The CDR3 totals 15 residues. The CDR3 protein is CASSVNGDRNSPLHF. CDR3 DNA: TGTGCCAGCAGCGTGAATGGGGACAGGAATTCACCCCTCCACTTT.

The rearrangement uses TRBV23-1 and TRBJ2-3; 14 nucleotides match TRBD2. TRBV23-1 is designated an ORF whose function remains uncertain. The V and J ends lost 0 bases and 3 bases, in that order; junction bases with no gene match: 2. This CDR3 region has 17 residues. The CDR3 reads CASSQSGTSGGTDTQYF. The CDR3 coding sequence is TGCGCCAGCAGTCAATCCGGGACTAGCGGGGGAACAGATACGCAGTATTTT.

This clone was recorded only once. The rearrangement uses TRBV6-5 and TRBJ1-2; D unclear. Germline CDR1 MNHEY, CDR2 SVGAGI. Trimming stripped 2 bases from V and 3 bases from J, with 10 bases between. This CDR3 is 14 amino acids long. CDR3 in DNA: TGTGCCAGCAGTTACGACGGGGAGGACTATGGCTACACCTTC. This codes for CASSYDGEDYGYTF.

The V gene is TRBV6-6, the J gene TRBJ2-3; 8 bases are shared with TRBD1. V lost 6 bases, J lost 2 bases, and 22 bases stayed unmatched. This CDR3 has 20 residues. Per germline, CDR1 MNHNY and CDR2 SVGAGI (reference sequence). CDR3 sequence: CASSPRQGNDVPYSTDTQYF. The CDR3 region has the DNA TGTGCCAGCAGCCCGAGACAGGGGAACGACGTCCCTTACTCCACAGATACGCAGTATTTT.

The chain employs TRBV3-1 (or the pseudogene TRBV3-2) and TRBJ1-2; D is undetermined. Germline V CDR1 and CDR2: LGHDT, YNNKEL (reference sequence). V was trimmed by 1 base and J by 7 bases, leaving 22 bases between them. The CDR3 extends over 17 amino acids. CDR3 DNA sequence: TGTGCCAGCAGCCAAGCGTCCTTGACGGGAAGGTATAGTGGCTACACCTTC. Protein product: CASSQASLTGRYSGYTF.

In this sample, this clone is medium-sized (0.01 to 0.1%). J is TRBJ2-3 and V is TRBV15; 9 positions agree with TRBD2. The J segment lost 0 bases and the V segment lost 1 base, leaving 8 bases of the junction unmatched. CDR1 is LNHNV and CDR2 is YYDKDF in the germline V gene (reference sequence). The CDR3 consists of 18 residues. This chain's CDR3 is CATSRGHGLAGSTDTQYF. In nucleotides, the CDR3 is TGTGCCACCAGCAGAGGACATGGGCTAGCGGGGAGCACAGATACGCAGTATTTT.

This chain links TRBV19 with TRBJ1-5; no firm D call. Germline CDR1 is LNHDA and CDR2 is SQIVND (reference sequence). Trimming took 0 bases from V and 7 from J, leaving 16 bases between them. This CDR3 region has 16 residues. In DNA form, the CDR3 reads TGTGCCAGTAGTATAGAAGGCCGGGGTGGAAACCAGCCCCAGCATTTT. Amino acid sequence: CASSIEGRGGNQPQHF.

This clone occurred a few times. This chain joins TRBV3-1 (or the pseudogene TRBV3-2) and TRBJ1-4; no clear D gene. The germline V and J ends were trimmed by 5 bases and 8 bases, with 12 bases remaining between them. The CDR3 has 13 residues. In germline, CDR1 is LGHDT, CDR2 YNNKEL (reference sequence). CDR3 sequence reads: CASSFIDGEKLFF. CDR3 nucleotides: TGTGCCAGCAGCTTCATAGATGGGGAAAAACTGTTTTTT.

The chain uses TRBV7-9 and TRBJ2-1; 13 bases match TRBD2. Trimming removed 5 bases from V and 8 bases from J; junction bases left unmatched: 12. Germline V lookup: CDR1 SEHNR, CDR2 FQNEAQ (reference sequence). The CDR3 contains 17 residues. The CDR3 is CASSGTRGLAGPDEQFF. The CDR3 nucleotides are TGTGCCAGCAGCGGGACGAGGGGACTAGCGGGACCCGATGAGCAGTTCTTC.

CDR3 sequence reads: CASSFLAGGHVDTQYF. The CDR3, as DNA: TGTGCCAGCAGCTTTCTCGCGGGAGGGCACGTAGATACGCAGTATTTT. The V and J genes are TRBV7-9 and TRBJ2-3, with TRBD2 matching 9 bases. The V gene's germline CDR1 is SEHNR and CDR2 FQNEAQ (reference sequence). This CDR3 has 16 residues. V gave up 3 bases and J gave up 5 bases; unmatched junction bases: 9.

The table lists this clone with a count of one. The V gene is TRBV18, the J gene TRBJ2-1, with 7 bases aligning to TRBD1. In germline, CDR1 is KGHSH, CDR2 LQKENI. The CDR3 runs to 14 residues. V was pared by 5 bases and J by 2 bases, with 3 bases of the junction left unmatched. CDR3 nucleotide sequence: TGTGCCAGCTCAGGCACAGGGGCCTACAATGAGCAGTTCTTC. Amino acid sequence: CASSGTGAYNEQFF.

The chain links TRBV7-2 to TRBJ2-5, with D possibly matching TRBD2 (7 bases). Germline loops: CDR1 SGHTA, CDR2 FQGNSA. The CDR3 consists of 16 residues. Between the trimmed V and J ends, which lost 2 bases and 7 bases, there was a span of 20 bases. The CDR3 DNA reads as TGTGCCAGCAGCTTACTTCCGAGGACTAGGGGGGCGACCCAGTACTTC. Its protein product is CASSLLPRTRGATQYF.

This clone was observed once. The chain's CDR3 is CASSVGLAGPRGGELFF. The CDR3, as DNA: TGTGCCAGCAGCGTAGGGCTAGCGGGGCCGCGGGGCGGGGAGCTGTTTTTT. The V gene is TRBV9, the J gene TRBJ2-2; TRBD2 matches at 9 bases. This CDR3 has 17 amino acids. Unmatched junction bases numbered 10, after V lost 0 bases and J lost 7 bases. Germline CDR1 reads SGDLS; CDR2 reads YYNGEE.